Given below is one TCR beta chain in context. Its matching antigen is unknown. The PCR was carried out with 60 Vbeta primers and 13 Jbeta primers. Some clones are missing from TCRdb's copy, which holds only in-frame ones; the method was immunoSEQ multiplex PCR. Of around 130,000 clones detected, 80% appear once; the ten largest clones hold 4%. These data belong to a study of cytomegalovirus exposure and HLA in healthy donors. Study outcomes and limitations: In a later analysis, donors in an Asian-associated ancestry cluster reportedly had fewer N-insertions in productive TCRs than the cohort mean. TCR beta chain V- and J-gene trimming was linked, in a later analysis, to a missense variant in DCLRE1C. For most TCR beta V segments, an earlier analysis put the productive rate at about 87% or about 30% of the time. Many donors shared some public TCRs, even though most TCR sequences were rare.

This CDR3 is built from 18 residues. Trimming removed 1 base from V and 8 bases from J; junction bases left unmatched: 16. The germline gives CDR1 SGDLS, CDR2 YYNGEE. This receptor was taken from a woman between 40 and 50 years old in good health and CMV-seronegative. The sample comprised PBMCs. The V and J genes are TRBV9 and TRBJ2-2; 8 positions agree with TRBD1. The CDR3 bases are TGTGCCAGCAGCGTACGAGTTAACACAGGGGGAGACCGGGGGGAGCTGTTTTTT. It encodes CASSVRVNTGGDRGELFF.